Here is one T cell receptor (beta chain) with its context. The antigen remains unidentified. The entry originates in a study of graft-versus-host responses after intestinal transplantation. Study-wide results and limits: In patients with graft-donor T cell macrochimerism, allograft graft-versus-host to host-versus-graft clonal ratios were high. The marrow of recipients harbored GvH clones, and ileum or blood showed some of them first.

Some clones are missing from TCRdb's copy, which holds only in-frame ones; the method was immunoSEQ multiplex PCR. The table lists about 88,000 clones, about 94% of them singletons. The germline CDR1 and CDR2 sequences are SEHNR and FQNEAQ (reference sequence). V was clipped by 5 bases and J by 8 bases; unmatched bases: 7. CDR3 size: 14 residues. The starting material was unstimulated CD4+ T cells sorted from spleen or lymph node cells, obtained before transplant. This TCR came from a human donor who was the organ donor for an intestinal transplant. The J gene is TRBJ2-5, the V gene TRBV7-9, with TRBD2 identical over 11 bases. The CDR3, as DNA: TGTGCCAGCAGCGAGACTAGCGGGGACATAACCCAGTACTTC. Amino acids: CASSETSGDITQYF.